This T cell receptor beta chain was found in a study of T cells after posttransplantation cyclophosphamide. The table came from immunoSEQ multiplex PCR; TCRdb's copy has only in-frame clones and leaves some out. The sample lists about 9,900 clones, roughly 90% occurring once. This clone has only one observation. Losses at the gene ends were 0 bases for V and 11 bases for J; bases not matched to a gene: 10. CDR1 and CDR2 from the germline V gene are SGDLS and YYNGEE. There are 15 residues in the CDR3. Control samples came 1 year after myeloablative marrow transplants with methotrexate plus calcineurin inhibitor.

The chain uses TRBV9 and TRBJ2-5, with TRBD1 matching over 10 bases. This sample comprised PBMCs, obtained after an allogeneic stem cell transplant with a calcineurin inhibitor and methotrexate. This receptor was taken from a young adult male patient who received an allogeneic stem cell transplant from an unrelated donor, was CMV-positive, and had no GVHD. The graft donor may have given rise to some T cells. For the CDR3, the DNA is TGTGCCAGCAGCGTAGGGGACAGGGGATTACGGGAGCAGTACTTC. Protein product: CASSVGDRGLREQYF.